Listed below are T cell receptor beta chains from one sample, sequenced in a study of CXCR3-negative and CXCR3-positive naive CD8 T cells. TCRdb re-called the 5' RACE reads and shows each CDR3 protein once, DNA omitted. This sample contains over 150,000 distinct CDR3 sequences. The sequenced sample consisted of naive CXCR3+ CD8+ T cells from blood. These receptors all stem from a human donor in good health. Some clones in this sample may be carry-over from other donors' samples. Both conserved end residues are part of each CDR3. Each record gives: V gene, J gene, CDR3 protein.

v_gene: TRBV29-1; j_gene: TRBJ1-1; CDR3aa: CSVEADMNTEAFF
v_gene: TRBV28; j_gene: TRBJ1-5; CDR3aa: CASGETGLGSNQPQHF
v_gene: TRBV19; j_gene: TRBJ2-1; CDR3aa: CASSGLADYNEQFF
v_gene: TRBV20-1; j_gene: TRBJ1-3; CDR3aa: CSAQKDRFSGNTIYF
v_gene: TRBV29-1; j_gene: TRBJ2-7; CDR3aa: CSVEPGNDEQYF
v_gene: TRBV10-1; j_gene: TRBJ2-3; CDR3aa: CASSVLLAGDTQYF
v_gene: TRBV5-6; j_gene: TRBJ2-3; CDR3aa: CASSFGNTQYF
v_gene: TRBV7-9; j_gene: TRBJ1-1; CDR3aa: CASSPRGQYTEAFF
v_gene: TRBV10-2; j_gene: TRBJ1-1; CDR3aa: CASGENTEAFF
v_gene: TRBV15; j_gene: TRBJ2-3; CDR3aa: CATSRSSTSTDTQYF
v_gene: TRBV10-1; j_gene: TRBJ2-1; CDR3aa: CASATGVFWYEQFF
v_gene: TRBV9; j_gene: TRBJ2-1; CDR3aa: CASSPTSGTHNEQFF
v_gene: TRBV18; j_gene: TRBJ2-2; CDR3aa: CASSPTDGWGNTGELFF
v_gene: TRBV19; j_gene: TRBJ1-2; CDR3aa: CASSMGTIYGYTF